A single sample gave rise to the 26 T cell receptor beta chains below, sequenced in a study of blood T cell repertoires in COVID-19. Method: immunoSEQ multiplex PCR; TCRdb's copy keeps in-frame clones and lacks some. The sample shows about 280,000 clones, 80% to 90% of them seen only once. The source material was peripheral blood. The receptors originated from a woman aged 65 to 85 with acute or convalescent COVID-19.

V and J are TRBV20-1 and TRBJ2-7, with 10 bases matching TRBD2. Germline loops: CDR1 DFQATT, CDR2 SNEGSKA (reference sequence). This CDR3 has 13 residues. With 3 bases clipped from V and 1 base from J, the junction kept 0 bases outside the gene matches. The CDR3 reads CSASSGGSYEQYF. In DNA, the CDR3 is TGCAGTGCTAGTAGCGGGGGGTCCTACGAGCAGTACTTC.

The gene calls are TRBV30 and TRBJ2-7, with TRBD2 matching over 12 bases. Germline CDR1 and CDR2: GTSNPN and SVGIG (reference sequence). The junction had 12 bases not matched to a gene; V was cut back by 2 bases and J by 1 base. The CDR3 loop spans 18 amino acids. The CDR3 loop reads CAWSPPSGGLAGSYEQYF. As DNA, the CDR3 is TGTGCCTGGAGTCCCCCCTCCGGCGGACTAGCGGGGTCCTACGAGCAGTACTTC.

V is TRBV4-1 and J is TRBJ2-5, with 8 positions matching TRBD2. This CDR3 contains 15 residues. Germline trimming cut 0 bases from V and 4 bases from J; bases unmatched to any gene: 4. The germline CDR1 and CDR2 sequences are MGHRA and YSYEKL. In nucleotides, the CDR3 is TGCGCCAGCAGCCAAGAAGCGGGGGTCAGAGAGACCCAGTACTTC. Translating gives CASSQEAGVRETQYF.

DNA for the CDR3: TGTGCCAGCTCTCCGGAACAGGGCTTAGGGTCCCCCTACGAGCAGTACTTC. As protein: CASSPEQGLGSPYEQYF. The chain has TRBV18 and TRBJ2-7; possible D gene TRBD1, 6 bases. The CDR3 is 17 amino acids. V was cut by 6 bases and J by 2 bases, with 23 bases left in between. CDR1 KGHSH and CDR2 LQKENI come from the germline V gene.

V and J are TRBV6-5 and TRBJ1-6; 11 positions match TRBD1. J was trimmed by 14 bases and V by 4 bases; bases with no gene match: 4. Germline assignment: CDR1 MNHEY and CDR2 SVGAGI. CDR3 length equals 13 residues. The CDR3 region has the DNA TGTGCCAGCAGTTGGACAGGGGGCGCGTCCCTCCACTTT. Protein sequence: CASSWTGGASLHF.

The V gene is TRBV3-1 (or the pseudogene TRBV3-2), the J gene TRBJ2-5; D gene uncertain. Trimming shortened V by 0 bases and J by 1 base, and 9 bases separated the two germline ends. Germline values: CDR1 LGHDT, CDR2 YNNKEL (reference sequence). The length of the CDR3 is 15 residues. The CDR3 DNA sequence: TGTGCCAGCAGCCAAGAAGACACATTCCAAGAGACCCAGTACTTC. This codes for CASSQEDTFQETQYF.

CDR3 nucleotides: TGTGCCAGCAGTTACGCCAGGGATGGGAAGCAGTATTTT. Translation: CASSYARDGKQYF. This sequence joins TRBV6-5 and TRBJ2-3; tentatively, D is TRBD1 (5 bases). The V end lost 2 bases, the J end lost 11 bases, and 14 bases lay between the germline ends. From germline, CDR1 is MNHEY and CDR2 SVGAGI. The CDR3 loop spans 13 amino acids.

This clone appeared once. This chain uses TRBV10-2 with TRBJ2-5; 9 nucleotides agree with TRBD1. Per germline, CDR1 WSHSY and CDR2 SAAADI. Trimming removed 8 bases from V and 2 bases from J; junction bases left unmatched: 12. The CDR3 has 16 amino acids. This chain's CDR3 is CASAPRAGTGQETQYF. CDR3 coding DNA: TGCGCCAGCGCCCCTAGAGCCGGGACAGGGCAAGAGACCCAGTACTTC.

This sequence joins TRBV3-1 (or the pseudogene TRBV3-2) and TRBJ2-6; D gene uncertain. From germline, CDR1 is LGHDT and CDR2 YNNKEL (reference sequence). V was shortened by 2 bases and J by 0 bases, with 11 bases between the two germline ends. The CDR3 is 17 residues long. The CDR3 coding sequence is TGTGCCAGCAGCCAACGGTCTCGCTCCTCTGGGGCCAACGTCCTGACTTTC. This encodes CASSQRSRSSGANVLTF.

This chain joins TRBV7-3 and TRBJ1-2; D call uncertain. CDR3 length: 15 amino acids. The V end was cut by 1 base, the J end by 6 bases, with 15 bases between. CDR1 and CDR2 from the germline V gene are SGHTA and FQGTGA. CDR3 sequence reads: CASSLNPWHVNGYTF. In DNA, the CDR3 is TGTGCCAGCAGCTTAAATCCGTGGCACGTCAATGGCTACACCTTC. Based on the CDR3 plus reference TRBV7-3 and TRBJ1-2, the full variable domain is GAGVSQTPSNKVTEKGKYVELRCDPISGHTALYWYRQSLGQGPEFLIYFQGTGAADDSGLPNDRFFAVRPEGSVSTLKIQRTERGDSAVYLCASSLNPWHVNGYTFGSGTRLTVV.

V gene TRBV5-1 combines with J gene TRBJ2-1, with D perhaps matching TRBD2 (7 bases). The CDR3 runs 16 residues. Per germline, CDR1 SGHRS and CDR2 YFSETQ. V lost 2 bases and J 8 bases, leaving 20 bases between the germline ends. CDR3 residues: CASSLNVAGAGHEQFF. In DNA, the CDR3 is TGCGCCAGCAGCTTAAACGTTGCGGGGGCTGGCCATGAGCAGTTCTTC.

J is TRBJ2-5 and V is TRBV5-1; tentatively, D is TRBD2 (6 bases). The CDR3 totals 16 residues. V lost 4 bases to trimming and J lost 2 bases, with 18 bases between them. Germline V CDR1 and CDR2: SGHRS, YFSETQ. As DNA, the CDR3 is TGCGCCAGCAGCCCCACCCAACGCGGAGGGCAAGAGACCCAGTACTTC. Translating gives CASSPTQRGGQETQYF.

The chain carries TRBV7-9 and TRBJ1-1; D possibly corresponds to TRBD1 (6 bases). The CDR3 totals 15 residues. Trimming shortened V by 5 bases and J by 4 bases, and 17 bases separated the two germline ends. Germline V lookup: CDR1 SEHNR, CDR2 FQNEAQ (reference sequence). The CDR3 DNA reads TGTGCCAGCAGCGGACAGCTCCAGGTTGGCACTGAAGCTTTCTTT. Amino acid sequence: CASSGQLQVGTEAFF.

The genes are TRBV19 and TRBJ2-2; 7 bases line up with TRBD2. V dropped 8 bases and J dropped 5; count of bases not matched to a gene: 2. Germline V CDR1 and CDR2: LNHDA, SQIVND (reference sequence). The CDR3 spans 12 residues. The chain's CDR3 is CASGRATGELFF. The CDR3 nucleotides read TGTGCCAGTGGGAGGGCTACCGGGGAGCTGTTTTTT.

CDR3 sequence reads: CASSFGRGQGGFF. The CDR3 coding sequence is TGTGCCAGCAGCTTTGGGCGAGGGCAGGGAGGTTTCTTT. The rearrangement joins TRBV5-6 to TRBJ1-1, with D perhaps matching TRBD1 (5 bases). Germline V CDR1 and CDR2: SGHDT, YYEEEE. This CDR3 contains 13 residues. V lost 2 bases and J 13 bases, leaving 18 bases between the germline ends. Supplemented by reference TRBV5-6 and TRBJ1-1, the full variable domain reads DAGVTQSPTHLIKTRGQQVTLRCSPKSGHDTVSWYQQALGQGPQFIFQYYEEEERQRGNFPDRFSGHQFPNYSSELNVNALLLGDSALYLCASSFGRGQGGFFGQGTRLTVV.

The CDR3 here is CASSFLTEAFF. The CDR3 DNA sequence: TGTGCCAGCAGCTTCTTGACTGAAGCTTTCTTT. The chain employs TRBV3-1 (or the pseudogene TRBV3-2) and TRBJ1-1; D is unresolved. CDR3 length equals 11 residues. Germline CDR1 reads LGHDT; CDR2 reads YNNKEL (reference sequence). Trimming cost V 5 bases and J 5 bases, with 6 bases left between them.

V is TRBV29-1 and J is TRBJ2-3; 7 bases are shared with TRBD2. Germline CDR1 and CDR2: SQVTM and ANQGSEA. V was clipped by 4 bases and J by 2 bases; unmatched bases: 3. The CDR3 loop spans 13 amino acids. CDR3 bases: TGCAGCGTTGGGGGGGGGATCACAGATACGCAGTATTTT. Amino acid sequence: CSVGGGITDTQYF.

Comment on this clone: Compared with germline, one end of the junction differs, possibly owing to a read error. The chain couples TRBV3-1 (or the pseudogene TRBV3-2) to TRBJ2-1; 9 bases agree with TRBD2. Germline V gene sequence: CDR1 LGHDT, CDR2 YNNKEL (reference sequence). This CDR3 has 14 residues. The DNA of the CDR3 is TGTGCCAGCAGTCAAGGGCTAGCGGGGTATGAGCAGTTCTTC. It specifies CASSQGLAGYEQFF.

The DNA of the CDR3 is TGTGCCAGCAGCCCCGGACAGGCCTTAGCCCTCACTGAAGCTTTCTTT. Translated: CASSPGQALALTEAFF. The chain combines TRBV11-2 with TRBJ1-1, with TRBD1 identical over 7 bases. The CDR3 is made up of 16 amino acids. The ends lost 5 bases at V and 4 bases at J; junction bases unmatched: 13. The germline CDR1 and CDR2 sequences are SGHAT and FQNNGV.

The CDR3: CASSPRPAGTGELFF. CDR3 bases: TGTGCCAGCAGCCCCCGGCCGGCGGGCACCGGGGAGCTGTTTTTT. J is TRBJ2-2 and V is TRBV9; D is perhaps TRBD2 (5 bases). CDR3 length equals 15 residues. Trimming took 4 bases from V and 4 from J, leaving 14 bases between them. Germline V gene sequence: CDR1 SGDLS, CDR2 YYNGEE.

This rearrangement joins TRBV15 to TRBJ2-3; TRBD2 agrees at 15 bases. This CDR3 contains 17 residues. Trimming removed 1 base from V and 4 bases from J; junction bases left unmatched: 3. The germline CDR1 and CDR2 sequences are LNHNV and YYDKDF (reference sequence). In DNA, the CDR3 is TGTGCCACCAGCAGAGGCGGGACTAGCGGGGGGTCAGATACGCAGTATTTT. It yields the protein CATSRGGTSGGSDTQYF.

This clone was observed a single time. The genes are TRBV19 and TRBJ1-2, with D unclear. Deletions cut 5 bases from V and 7 bases from J, with 17 bases between. Germline assignment: CDR1 LNHDA and CDR2 SQIVND (reference sequence). The CDR3 has 14 amino acids. The CDR3 DNA is TGTGCCAGTAGTCAACGGGGAATTCAAGGTGGCTACACCTTC. This sequence encodes CASSQRGIQGGYTF.

The genes are TRBV5-5 and TRBJ1-1; 9 bases agree with TRBD1. Germline V gene lookup returns CDR1 SGHKS and CDR2 YYEKEE (reference sequence). V dropped 3 bases and J dropped 1; count of bases not matched to a gene: 7. CDR3 size: 16 residues. CDR3 DNA sequence: TGTGCCAGCAGCTGGGCAACGGGACAGGGGAACACTGAAGCTTTCTTT. It translates to CASSWATGQGNTEAFF.

The chain is built from TRBV3-1 (or the pseudogene TRBV3-2) and TRBJ2-2; D is unresolved. Germline CDR1 LGHDT, CDR2 YNNKEL (reference sequence). Trimming removed 2 bases from V and 4 bases from J, with 5 bases in between. The CDR3 is 13 amino acids. In DNA form, the CDR3 reads TGTGCCAGCAGCCAACGGAGCACCGGGGAGCTGTTTTTT. This codes for CASSQRSTGELFF.

This chain connects TRBV3-1 (or the pseudogene TRBV3-2) to TRBJ1-2; D perhaps matches TRBD1 (6 bases). Germline CDR1 LGHDT, CDR2 YNNKEL (reference sequence). The CDR3 extends over 14 amino acids. The V end lost 0 bases, the J end lost 7 bases, and 12 bases lay between the germline ends. The chain's CDR3 is CASSQDLGGGGYTF. The CDR3 bases are TGTGCCAGCAGCCAAGATCTGGGAGGGGGTGGCTACACCTTC.

The chain is built from TRBV5-1 and TRBJ1-2; TRBD1 matches at 7 bases. From germline, CDR1 is SGHRS and CDR2 YFSETQ. The CDR3 totals 15 residues. V dropped 1 base and J dropped 5; count of bases not matched to a gene: 8. The CDR3 protein is CASSLSLGQPYGYTF. Here the CDR3 DNA reads TGCGCCAGCAGCTTGTCGTTGGGACAGCCATATGGCTACACCTTC.